This T cell receptor (beta chain) was sequenced for a study of blood T cell repertoires in COVID-19 (dated by TCRdb to about 2020). General notes on the study: Samples from collaborators originated in the United States, Italy and Spain and spanned both the acute and convalescent phases of COVID-19. Deeply sampled blood TCRbeta repertoires from subjects exposed to, actively infected with, or recovered from COVID-19 were included in the dataset. The samples were drawn from the first 160 participants of the ongoing ImmuneRACE study and from more than 1,000 subjects provided by 6 global collaborators. The repertoires were released in a freely available public database intended as a resource for research on the immune response to SARS-CoV-2. Sample metadata almost always included a de-identified subject ID, COVID-19 status, age in years and sex. The material from the prospective study consisted of cDNA or gDNA derived from T cells, B-cell-depleted T cells, or PBMCs. HLA class I and class II types, where available, came from metadata supplied by the sample provider rather than from assay-based typing.

Beyond this particular receptor, the publication reports: Clinical and demographic metadata were provided uncurated, with the amount varying by source and participant.

This clone occurred a few times. The antigen this receptor binds is unknown. Base qualities are not recorded, but no much larger clone differs from it by a single base. Collaborating institutions collected whole blood in K2EDTA tubes following their own protocols. For TCRbeta analysis, collaborator samples were shipped as frozen whole blood, as isolated PBMCs, or as DNA extracted from either sample type. CDR1 and CDR2, looked up from the germline V gene (reference sequence), are PRHDT and FYEKMQ. The V end gives up 0 bases and the J end 0 bases, leaving 5 bases in the junction not matched to a gene. The CDR3 runs 17 residues from the cysteine to the phenylalanine. Here the CDR3 DNA is all that survives: 51 bases in frame from base 1. TCRbeta CDR3 regions were amplified from genomic DNA using the immunoSEQ Assay, a bias-controlled multiplex PCR. The authors processed their data as follows. The number of nucleated cells in each sample was estimated by amplification of reference gene primers within the assay. Sequence reads were collapsed and filtered to measure the absolute abundance of every unique TCRbeta CDR3 rearrangement. For each sample, productive Simpson clonality was calculated as the square root of Simpson's diversity index across productive rearrangements. The clones in this table, taken by TCRdb from immuneACCESS, are in-frame only. Not every clone is retained; where verified, under half of the shortfall comes from an unresolved V gene, and the cause of the rest is unknown. V and J calls and clone size are given by that table; D and trimming were obtained from the DNA. Recorded for this sample are roughly 130,000 clones; more than 90% of them occurred a single time. 3.7% of the sample is taken by the ten largest.

Sequenced input: peripheral blood. The chain employs TRBV13 and TRBJ2-3, with 8 bases in between that match TRBD2. The receptor comes from a man aged 45 to 65 with active COVID-19. The bases are TGTGCCAGCAGCTTAGGCCGGGGGGGAGCCAGCACAGATACGCAGTATTTT. It is translated as CASSLGRGGASTDTQYF.